This T cell receptor beta chain is drawn from a study of blood T cell repertoires in COVID-19. Study at large: Samples taken during acute and convalescent COVID-19 were collected in the United States, Italy and Spain. T cells, B-cell-depleted T cells, or PBMCs supplied cDNA or gDNA.

From germline, CDR1 is SGHTA and CDR2 FQGNSA. The CDR3 has 13 amino acids. Trimming removed 10 bases from V and 5 bases from J, with 17 bases in between. In the original processing: It was from reference gene primer amplification that nucleated cell counts were estimated. Clones were read by immunoSEQ multiplex PCR, and TCRdb kept only the in-frame ones, dropping some. V and J calls and clone size are as listed in that table; D and trimming were resolved from the DNA. The sample has about 310,000 clones, around nine tenths seen once. Sequenced: peripheral blood. This clonotype was obtained from a man aged 45-60 years with active or convalescent COVID-19. This chain connects TRBV7-2 to TRBJ2-5; D is perhaps TRBD1 (6 bases). The CDR3 DNA follows: TGTGCCACTTCCCCGGGACACAGGGAGACCCAGTACTTC. It encodes CATSPGHRETQYF.